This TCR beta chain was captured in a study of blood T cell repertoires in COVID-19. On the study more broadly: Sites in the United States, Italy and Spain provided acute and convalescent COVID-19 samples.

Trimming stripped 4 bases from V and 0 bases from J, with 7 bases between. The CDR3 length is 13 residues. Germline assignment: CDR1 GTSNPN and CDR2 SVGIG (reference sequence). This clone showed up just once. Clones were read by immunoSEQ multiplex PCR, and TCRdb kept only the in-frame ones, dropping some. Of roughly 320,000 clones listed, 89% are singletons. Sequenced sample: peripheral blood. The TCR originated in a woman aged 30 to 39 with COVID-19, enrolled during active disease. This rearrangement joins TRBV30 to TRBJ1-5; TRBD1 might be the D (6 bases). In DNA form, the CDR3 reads TGTGCCTGGAAGGGGGATAGCAATCAGCCCCAGCATTTT. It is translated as CAWKGDSNQPQHF.